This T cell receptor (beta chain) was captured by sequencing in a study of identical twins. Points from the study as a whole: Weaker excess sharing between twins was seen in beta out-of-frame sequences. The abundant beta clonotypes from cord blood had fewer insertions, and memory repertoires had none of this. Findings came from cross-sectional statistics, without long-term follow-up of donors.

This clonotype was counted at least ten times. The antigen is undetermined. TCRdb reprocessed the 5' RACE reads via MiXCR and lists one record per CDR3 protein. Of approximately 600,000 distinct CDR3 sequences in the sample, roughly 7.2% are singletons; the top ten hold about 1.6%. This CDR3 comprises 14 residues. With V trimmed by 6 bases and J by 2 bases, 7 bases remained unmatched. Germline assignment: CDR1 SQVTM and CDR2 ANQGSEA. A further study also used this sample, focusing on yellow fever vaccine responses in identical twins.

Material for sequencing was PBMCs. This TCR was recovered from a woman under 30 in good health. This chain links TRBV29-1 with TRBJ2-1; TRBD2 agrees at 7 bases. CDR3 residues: CSVVLAPPYNEQFF. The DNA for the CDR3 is TGCAGCGTCGTACTAGCGCCACCCTACAATGAGCAGTTCTTC.